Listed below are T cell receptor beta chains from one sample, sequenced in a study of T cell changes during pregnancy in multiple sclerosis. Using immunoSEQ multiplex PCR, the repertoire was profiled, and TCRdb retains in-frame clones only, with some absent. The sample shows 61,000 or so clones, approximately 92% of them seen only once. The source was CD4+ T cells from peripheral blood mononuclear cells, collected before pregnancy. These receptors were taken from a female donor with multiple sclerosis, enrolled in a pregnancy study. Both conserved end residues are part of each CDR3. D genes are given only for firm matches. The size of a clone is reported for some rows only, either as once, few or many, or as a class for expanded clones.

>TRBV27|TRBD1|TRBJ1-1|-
CASSSRGLAEAFF
TGTGCCAGCAGTTCCAGGGGGTTGGCTGAAGCTTTCTTT
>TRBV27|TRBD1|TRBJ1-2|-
CASSSSYGDSGYTF
TGTGCCAGCAGTTCTAGCTACGGGGACAGCGGCTACACCTTC
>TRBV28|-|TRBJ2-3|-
CATRLGFTDTQYF
TGTGCCACCCGCCTAGGTTTCACAGATACGCAGTATTTT
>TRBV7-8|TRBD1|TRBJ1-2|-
CASSLTGGEYGYTF
TGTGCCAGCAGCTTGACAGGGGGCGAGTATGGCTACACCTTC
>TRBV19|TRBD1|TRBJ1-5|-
CASTRLAQGARGQPQHF
TGTGCCAGTACTAGACTCGCCCAGGGGGCGCGAGGTCAGCCCCAGCATTTT
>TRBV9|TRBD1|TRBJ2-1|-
CASSAGTVSYNEQFF
TGTGCCAGCAGCGCCGGGACAGTCTCCTACAATGAGCAGTTCTTC
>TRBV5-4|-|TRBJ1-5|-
CASSSQGSNQPQHF
TGTGCCAGCAGCTCACAGGGAAGCAATCAGCCCCAGCATTTT
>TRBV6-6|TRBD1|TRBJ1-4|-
CASSQFPGGLGEKLFF
TGTGCCAGCAGTCAATTCCCAGGGGGCCTGGGTGAAAAACTGTTTTTT
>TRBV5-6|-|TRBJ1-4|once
CASSKDSTEKLFF
TGTGCCAGCAGCAAGGACAGCACTGAAAAACTGTTTTTT
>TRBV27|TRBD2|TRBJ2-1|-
CASSFYSGRADEQFF
TGTGCCAGCAGTTTTTATAGCGGGAGGGCCGATGAGCAGTTCTTC
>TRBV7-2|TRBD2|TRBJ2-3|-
CASSLGGGSRADTQYF
TGTGCCAGCAGCTTAGGCGGCGGGAGTCGAGCAGATACGCAGTATTTT
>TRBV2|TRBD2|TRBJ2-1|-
CASSGILAGIYNEQFF
TGTGCCAGCAGTGGGATACTAGCGGGAATCTACAATGAGCAGTTCTTC
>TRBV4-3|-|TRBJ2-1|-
CASSKDTSSYNEQFF
TGCGCCAGCAGCAAAGACACGAGCTCCTACAATGAGCAGTTCTTC
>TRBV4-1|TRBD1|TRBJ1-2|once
CASSRGEQGATSNYGYTF
TGCGCCAGCAGCCGAGGGGAACAGGGGGCGACCTCTAACTATGGCTACACCTTC
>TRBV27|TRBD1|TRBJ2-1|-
CASSLFRGRTTGGEQFF
TGTGCCAGCAGTTTATTTCGGGGCAGGACCACAGGGGGTGAGCAGTTCTTC
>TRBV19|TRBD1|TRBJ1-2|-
CASSMSQGATRGYTF
TGTGCCAGTAGTATGTCTCAGGGGGCGACGCGAGGCTACACCTTC
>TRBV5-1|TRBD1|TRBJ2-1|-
CASSRGTGGGQGEQFF
TGCGCCAGCAGCCGAGGGACAGGTGGGGGCCAGGGTGAGCAGTTCTTC
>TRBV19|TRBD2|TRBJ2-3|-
CASSNPFSVGLAGSTDTQYF
TGTGCCAGTAGTAATCCCTTCTCCGTCGGACTAGCGGGGAGCACAGATACGCAGTATTTT
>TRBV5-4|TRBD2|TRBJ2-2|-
CASSRGGSSTGELFF
TGTGCCAGCAGTCGTGGCGGGAGTTCCACCGGGGAGCTGTTTTTT
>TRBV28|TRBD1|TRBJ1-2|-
CASSPGQNNYGYTF
TGTGCCAGCAGCCCGGGACAGAATAACTATGGCTACACCTTC
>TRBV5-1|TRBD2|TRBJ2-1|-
CASSPASGIVGNEQFF
TGCGCCAGCAGCCCGGCTAGCGGGATTGTGGGGAATGAGCAGTTCTTC
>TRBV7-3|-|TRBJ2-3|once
CASSRASARTDTQYF
TGTGCCAGCAGTCGGGCTAGCGCTCGCACAGATACGCAGTATTTT
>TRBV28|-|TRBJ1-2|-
CASSYRHNYGYTF
TGTGCCAGCAGTTACAGGCATAACTATGGCTACACCTTC
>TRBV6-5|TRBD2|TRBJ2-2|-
CVSSYLGGKNGELFF
TGTGTCAGCAGTTACCTCGGGGGGAAGAACGGGGAGCTGTTTTTT
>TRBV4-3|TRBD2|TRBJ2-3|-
CASSRRGLAEFTDTQYF
TGCGCCAGCAGCCGAAGGGGACTAGCGGAGTTCACAGATACGCAGTATTTT
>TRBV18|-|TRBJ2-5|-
CASSNQETQYF
TGTGCCAGCTCCAACCAAGAGACCCAGTACTTC
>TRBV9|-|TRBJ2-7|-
CASSLGGGYEQYF
TGTGCCAGCAGCCTAGGGGGGGGCTACGAGCAGTACTTC
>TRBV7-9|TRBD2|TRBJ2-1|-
CASSTGGLAGRGEQFF
TGTGCCAGCAGCACCGGCGGACTAGCGGGCCGGGGCGAGCAGTTCTTC
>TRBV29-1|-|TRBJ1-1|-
CSVAPRGGTEAFF
TGCAGCGTTGCCCCAAGGGGGGGCACTGAAGCTTTCTTT
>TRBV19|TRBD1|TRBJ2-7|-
CASRNVAGGRGNYEQYF
TGTGCCAGTAGGAATGTGGCAGGGGGCAGGGGGAACTACGAGCAGTACTTC
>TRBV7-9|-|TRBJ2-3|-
CASSPDRERPTDTQYF
TGTGCCAGCAGCCCTGACCGGGAGAGGCCCACAGATACGCAGTATTTT
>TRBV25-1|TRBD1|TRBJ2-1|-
CASSESGTGPKQFF
TGTGCCAGCAGTGAAAGCGGGACAGGGCCCAAGCAGTTCTTC
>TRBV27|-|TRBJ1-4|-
CASSWSAISSPSSILFF
TGTGCCAGCAGTTGGTCAGCCATCTCTAGCCCCTCAAGTATACTGTTTTTT
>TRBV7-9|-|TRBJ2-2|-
CASSYGSANTGELFF
TGTGCCAGCTCCTACGGCAGCGCGAACACCGGGGAGCTGTTTTTT
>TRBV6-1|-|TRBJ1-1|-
CASRVVGDQTEAFF
TGTGCCAGCAGGGTAGTAGGGGATCAGACTGAAGCTTTCTTT
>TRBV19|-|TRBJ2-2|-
CASRGYRGKGNTGELFF
TGTGCCAGTAGAGGGTATCGGGGTAAAGGGAACACCGGGGAGCTGTTTTTT
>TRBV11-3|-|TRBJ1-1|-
CASSLRGEDTEAFF
TGTGCCAGCAGCTTGAGAGGGGAGGACACTGAAGCTTTCTTT
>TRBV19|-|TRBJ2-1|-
CASSRGMLWNEQFF
TGTGCCAGTAGTAGAGGGATGCTCTGGAATGAGCAGTTCTTC
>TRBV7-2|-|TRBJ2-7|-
CASSFWQGGDYEQYF
TGTGCCAGCAGCTTTTGGCAGGGTGGTGACTACGAGCAGTACTTC
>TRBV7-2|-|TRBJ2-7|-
CASSSTGYEQYF
TGTGCCAGCAGCTCCACAGGGTACGAGCAGTACTTC
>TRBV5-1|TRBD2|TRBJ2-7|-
CASSYLAESSYEQYF
TGCGCCAGCAGCTACCTAGCGGAGAGCTCCTACGAGCAGTACTTC